This TCR beta chain originates from a study of CD8 T cells in ankylosing spondylitis. One entry per CDR3 protein results from TCRdb running MiXCR on the 5' RACE reads. The sample holds about 400,000 distinct CDR3 sequences, 20% to 25% seen once. General study findings and limits: Matched ankylosing spondylitis synovial fluid reportedly contained a significantly enriched population of disease-linked clones.

The CDR3 runs 14 residues. V shed 5 bases and J 3 bases; nucleotides not matched to a gene: 4. On this clonotype itself: Its antigen is unknown.

This TCR derives from a male donor with ankylosing spondylitis or in good health (not recorded which). The source material was blood, either unsorted or a sorted T cell fraction (not recorded which). The chain joins TRBV12-3 or TRBV12-4 to TRBJ1-5; 7 bases match TRBD1. CDR3: CASSQGVFNQPQHF. The CDR3 DNA sequence: TGTGCCAGCAGTCAGGGGGTGTTCAATCAGCCCCAGCATTTT.